The 5 T cell receptor beta chains presented below share a single source sample, sequenced in a study of cytomegalovirus exposure and HLA in healthy donors. 60 Vbeta and 13 Jbeta primers were used in PCR. Method: immunoSEQ multiplex PCR; TCRdb's copy keeps in-frame clones and lacks some. The data contain 180,000 or so clones, 76% of them singletons. The sample was PBMCs. The receptors come from a man between 18 and 29 years old in good health and CMV-seronegative.

CDR3 amino acids: CASGDRASEQFF. The CDR3, as DNA: TGTGCCAGCGGAGACAGGGCGAGTGAGCAGTTCTTC. This rearrangement joins TRBV2 to TRBJ2-1; 7 nucleotides agree with TRBD1. V was pared by 8 bases and J by 9 bases, with 7 bases of the junction left unmatched. The CDR3 loop spans 12 amino acids. The germline V gene encodes CDR1 SNHLY and CDR2 FYNNEI.

The CDR3: CASSPPGVSGNTIYF. DNA for the CDR3: TGTGCCAGCAGCCCGCCAGGGGTCTCTGGAAACACCATATATTTT. V gene TRBV7-9 combines with J gene TRBJ1-3; D might be TRBD1 (6 bases). CDR1 is SEHNR and CDR2 is FQNEAQ in the germline V gene (reference sequence). Trimming left V 5 bases short and J 0 bases short, with 11 bases between. The CDR3 is 15 residues long.

This clone was detected once. The chain links TRBV7-9 to TRBJ1-5; maybe TRBD1 (5 bases). V shed 0 bases and J shed 6 bases, with 18 bases lying between them. The CDR3 totals 17 residues. Germline assignment: CDR1 SEHNR and CDR2 FQNEAQ (reference sequence). CDR3 sequence (DNA): TGTGCCAGCAGCTTAGCGCGGGAAGCGGGGGAGCCTCAGCCCCAGCATTTT. It yields the protein CASSLAREAGEPQPQHF. The entire variable domain, with the rest obtained from reference TRBV7-9 and TRBJ1-5, is as follows: DTGVSQNPRHKITKRGQNVTFRCDPISEHNRLYWYRQTLGQGPEFLTYFQNEAQLEKSRLLSDRFSAERPKGSFSTLEIQRTEQGDSAMYLCASSLAREAGEPQPQHFGDGTRLSIL.

This clone was counted a few times. The chain links TRBV4-2 to TRBJ1-2; 10 bases map to TRBD1. Germline V gene sequence: CDR1 LGHNA, CDR2 YNFKEQ. CDR3 length equals 15 residues. With 5 bases clipped from V and 6 bases from J, the junction kept 9 bases outside the gene matches. The CDR3 region is CASSTRQGASDGYTF. The CDR3 nucleotides read TGTGCCAGCAGCACTCGACAGGGGGCTAGTGATGGCTACACCTTC.

The gene calls are TRBV11-2 and TRBJ1-1; no reliable D call. With 5 bases removed from V and 0 bases from J, the gap between germline ends came to 10 bases. The CDR3 is 14 amino acids. Germline V gene lookup returns CDR1 SGHAT and CDR2 FQNNGV. CDR3 loop: CASSRAIMNTEAFF. The CDR3 nucleotides read TGTGCCAGCAGCCGTGCTATCATGAACACTGAAGCTTTCTTT.